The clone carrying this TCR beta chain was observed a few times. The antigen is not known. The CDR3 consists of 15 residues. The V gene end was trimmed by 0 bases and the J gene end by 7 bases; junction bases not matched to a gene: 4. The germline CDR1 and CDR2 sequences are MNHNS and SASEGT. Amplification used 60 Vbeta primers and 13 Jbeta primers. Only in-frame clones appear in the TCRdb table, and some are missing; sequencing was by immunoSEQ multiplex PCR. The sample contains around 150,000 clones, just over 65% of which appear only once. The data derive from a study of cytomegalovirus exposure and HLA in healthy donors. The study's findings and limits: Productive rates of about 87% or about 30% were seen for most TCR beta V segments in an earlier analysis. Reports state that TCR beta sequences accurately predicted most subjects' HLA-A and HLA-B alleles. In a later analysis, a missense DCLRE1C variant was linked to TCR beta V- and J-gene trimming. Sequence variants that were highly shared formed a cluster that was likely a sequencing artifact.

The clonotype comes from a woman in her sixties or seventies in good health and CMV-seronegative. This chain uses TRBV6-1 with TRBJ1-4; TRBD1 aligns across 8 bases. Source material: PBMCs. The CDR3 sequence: CASSEADREGEKLFF. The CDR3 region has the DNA TGTGCCAGCAGTGAAGCGGACAGGGAGGGTGAAAAACTGTTTTTT.